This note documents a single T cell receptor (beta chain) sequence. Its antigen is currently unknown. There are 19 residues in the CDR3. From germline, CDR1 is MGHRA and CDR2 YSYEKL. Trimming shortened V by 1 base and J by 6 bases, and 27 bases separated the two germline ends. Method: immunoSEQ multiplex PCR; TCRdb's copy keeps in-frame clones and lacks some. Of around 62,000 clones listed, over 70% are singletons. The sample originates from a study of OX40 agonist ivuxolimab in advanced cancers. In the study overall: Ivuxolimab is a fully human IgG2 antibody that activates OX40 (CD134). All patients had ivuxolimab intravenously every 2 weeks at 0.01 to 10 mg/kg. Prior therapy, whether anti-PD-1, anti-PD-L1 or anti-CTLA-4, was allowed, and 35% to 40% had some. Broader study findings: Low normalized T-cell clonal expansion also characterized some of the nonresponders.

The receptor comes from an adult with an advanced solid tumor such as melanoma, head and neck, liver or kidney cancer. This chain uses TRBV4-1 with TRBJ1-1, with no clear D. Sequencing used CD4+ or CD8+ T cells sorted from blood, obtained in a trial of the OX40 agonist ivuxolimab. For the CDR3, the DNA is TGCGCCAGCAGCCAAGTTTTTATAAGGAATGAGCGCCTATACCCTGAAGCTTTCTTT. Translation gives CASSQVFIRNERLYPEAFF.